The 9 T cell receptor beta chains below come from one sample, sequenced in a study of PD-1 blockade in classical Hodgkin lymphoma. Sequencing was performed with immunoSEQ multiplex PCR; in TCRdb, only in-frame clones are kept and a portion is missing. The table lists roughly 70,000 clones, nearly 95% of them singletons. Noted time point: newly diagnosed, previously untreated cHL patient sample. The sample consisted of peripheral blood mononuclear cells (PBMCs). The receptor source for this set is a human donor with classical Hodgkin lymphoma.

The chain couples TRBV27 to TRBJ2-3; 8 nucleotides agree with TRBD1. The CDR3 has 16 amino acids. Germline CDR1 MNHEY, CDR2 SMNVEV (reference sequence). V lost 4 bases and J lost 2; bases outside the gene matches: 8. The chain's CDR3 is CASSSGQGPLTDTQYF. In nucleotides, the CDR3 is TGTGCCAGCAGTTCAGGACAGGGCCCCCTCACAGATACGCAGTATTTT.

V usage is TRBV6-5 and J usage is TRBJ1-6; the D gene is possibly TRBD1 (5 bases). CDR1 MNHEY and CDR2 SVGAGI come from the germline V gene. Between the trimmed V and J ends, which lost 4 bases and 9 bases, there was a span of 13 bases. The CDR3 totals 14 residues. CDR3 sequence (DNA): TGTGCCAGCAGTTTGGACAAGGTTCGTTCACCCCTCCACTTT. The encoded protein is CASSLDKVRSPLHF.

The chain has TRBV5-1 and TRBJ1-2; 8 positions agree with TRBD1. Germline V lookup: CDR1 SGHRS, CDR2 YFSETQ. CDR3 length: 14 residues. V shed 6 bases, J shed 1 base, and the junction held 5 bases outside the gene matches. The chain's CDR3 is CASNGQGLNYGYTF. The CDR3 DNA sequence: TGCGCCAGCAACGGACAGGGACTTAACTATGGCTACACCTTC.

This clone was seen more than once but under ten times. The chain couples TRBV5-1 to TRBJ1-1, with 9 positions matching TRBD1. V was pared by 4 bases and J by 1 base, with 5 bases of the junction left unmatched. The germline CDR1 and CDR2 sequences are SGHRS and YFSETQ. This CDR3 spans 15 amino acids. Here the CDR3 DNA reads TGCGCCAGCAGCACAGGGACAGGGCCGAACACTGAAGCTTTCTTT. It encodes CASSTGTGPNTEAFF.

In this sample, this clone turned up a few times. The genes are TRBV19 and TRBJ2-3; 8 nucleotides agree with TRBD2. Germline CDR1 and CDR2: LNHDA and SQIVND (reference sequence). The CDR3 consists of 15 residues. Trimming removed 4 bases from V and 2 bases from J; junction bases left unmatched: 5. In DNA, the CDR3 is TGTGCCAGTAGTACCGGGGGACTAGACACAGATACGCAGTATTTT. This gives the protein CASSTGGLDTDTQYF.

This clone has just one count. The chain is built from TRBV5-1 and TRBJ2-1; weak D call: TRBD2 (6 bases). The germline gives CDR1 SGHRS, CDR2 YFSETQ. V dropped 6 bases and J dropped 1 base, with 11 bases sitting between them. This CDR3 is 14 amino acids long. The CDR3 DNA reads as TGCGCCAGCACCCTTAGCGGTTCCTACAATGAGCAGTTCTTC. Its protein is CASTLSGSYNEQFF.

The genes are TRBV6-5 and TRBJ2-7; the D gene is possibly TRBD1 (6 bases). The CDR3 has 14 residues. Trimming took off 7 bases at V and 2 bases at J, with 15 bases between the two ends. CDR1 MNHEY and CDR2 SVGAGI come from the germline V gene. The CDR3 DNA reads TGTGCCAGCAAGGCGTCAGGGGACGCCTACGAGCAGTACTTC. It yields the protein CASKASGDAYEQYF.

The V call is TRBV4-1, the J call TRBJ1-4; D unresolved. V was shortened by 0 bases and J by 4 bases, with 12 bases between the two germline ends. This CDR3 spans 16 amino acids. The V gene's germline CDR1 is MGHRA and CDR2 YSYEKL. The CDR3 sequence: CASSQESPPFNEKLFF. The CDR3 coding sequence is TGCGCCAGCAGCCAAGAGTCCCCCCCGTTTAATGAAAAACTGTTTTTT.

The chain has TRBV19 and TRBJ2-5, with 8 bases that match TRBD1. This CDR3 contains 15 residues. V shed 7 bases and J 4 bases; nucleotides not matched to a gene: 11. Germline V CDR1 and CDR2: LNHDA, SQIVND (reference sequence). The CDR3 region is CASTPDRGRLETQYF. The CDR3 DNA is TGTGCCAGTACCCCTGACAGGGGACGGTTAGAGACCCAGTACTTC.